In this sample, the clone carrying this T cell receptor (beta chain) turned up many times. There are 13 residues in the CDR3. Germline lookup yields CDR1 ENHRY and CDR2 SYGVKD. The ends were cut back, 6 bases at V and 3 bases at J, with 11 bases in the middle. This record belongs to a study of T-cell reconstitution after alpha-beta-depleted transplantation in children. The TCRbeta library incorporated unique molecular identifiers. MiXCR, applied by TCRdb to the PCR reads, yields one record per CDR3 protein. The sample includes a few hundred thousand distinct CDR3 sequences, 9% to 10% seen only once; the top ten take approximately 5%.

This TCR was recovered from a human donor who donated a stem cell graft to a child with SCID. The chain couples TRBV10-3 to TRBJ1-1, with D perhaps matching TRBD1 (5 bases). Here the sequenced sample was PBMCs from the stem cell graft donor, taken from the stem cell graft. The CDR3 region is CAIRGRVDTEAFF. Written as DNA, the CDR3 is TGTGCCATCAGGGGGCGGGTGGACACTGAAGCTTTCTTT.